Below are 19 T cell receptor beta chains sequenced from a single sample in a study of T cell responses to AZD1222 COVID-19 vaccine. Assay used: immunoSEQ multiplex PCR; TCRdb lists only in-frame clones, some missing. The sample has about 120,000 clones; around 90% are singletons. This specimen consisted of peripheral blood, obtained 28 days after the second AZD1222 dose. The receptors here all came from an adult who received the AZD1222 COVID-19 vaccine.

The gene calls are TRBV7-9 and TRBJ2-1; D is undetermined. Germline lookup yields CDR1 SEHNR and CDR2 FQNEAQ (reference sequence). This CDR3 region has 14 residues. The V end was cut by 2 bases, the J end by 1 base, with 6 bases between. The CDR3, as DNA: TGTGCCAGCAGCTTATCATTGTCCTACAATGAGCAGTTCTTC. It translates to CASSLSLSYNEQFF.

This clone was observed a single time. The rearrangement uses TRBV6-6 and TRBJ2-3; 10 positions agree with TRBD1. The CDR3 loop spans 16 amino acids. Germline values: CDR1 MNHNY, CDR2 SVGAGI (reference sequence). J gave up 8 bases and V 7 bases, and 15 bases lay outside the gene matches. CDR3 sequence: CASILSGTGEVGTQYF. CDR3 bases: TGTGCCAGCATTCTATCCGGGACAGGGGAAGTTGGTACGCAGTATTTT.

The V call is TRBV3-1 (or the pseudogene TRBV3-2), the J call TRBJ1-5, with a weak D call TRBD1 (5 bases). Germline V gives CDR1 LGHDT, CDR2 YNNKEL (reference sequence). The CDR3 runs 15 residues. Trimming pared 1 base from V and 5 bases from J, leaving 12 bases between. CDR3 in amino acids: CASSQVRGLDQPQHF. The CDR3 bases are TGTGCCAGCAGCCAAGTTCGGGGGTTGGATCAGCCCCAGCATTTT.

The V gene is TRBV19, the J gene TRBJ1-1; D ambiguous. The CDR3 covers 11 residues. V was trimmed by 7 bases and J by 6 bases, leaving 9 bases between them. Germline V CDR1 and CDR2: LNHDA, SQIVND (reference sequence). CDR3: CASTYSAEAFF. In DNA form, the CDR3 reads TGTGCCAGTACCTATTCCGCTGAAGCTTTCTTT.

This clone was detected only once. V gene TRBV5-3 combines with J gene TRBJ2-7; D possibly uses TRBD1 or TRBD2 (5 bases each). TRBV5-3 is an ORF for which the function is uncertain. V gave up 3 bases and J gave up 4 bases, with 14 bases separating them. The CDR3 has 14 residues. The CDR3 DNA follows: TGTGCCAGAAGCTCTTCCCGGGACCCATACGAGCAGTACTTC. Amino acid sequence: CARSSSRDPYEQYF.

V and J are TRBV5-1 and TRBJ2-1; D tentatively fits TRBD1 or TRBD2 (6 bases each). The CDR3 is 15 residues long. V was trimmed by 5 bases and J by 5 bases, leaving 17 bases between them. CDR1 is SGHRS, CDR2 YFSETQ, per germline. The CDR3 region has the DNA TGCGCCAGCAGTAGGGGGGCACCTGATGACAATGAGCAGTTCTTC. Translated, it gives CASSRGAPDDNEQFF.

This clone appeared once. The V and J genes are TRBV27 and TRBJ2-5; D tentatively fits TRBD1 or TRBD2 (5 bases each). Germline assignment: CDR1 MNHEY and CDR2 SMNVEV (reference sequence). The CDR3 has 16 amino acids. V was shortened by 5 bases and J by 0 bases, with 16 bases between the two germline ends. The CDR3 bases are TGTGCCAGCAGTCTCGGATCGGGGCCGTACCAAGAGACCCAGTACTTC. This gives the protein CASSLGSGPYQETQYF.

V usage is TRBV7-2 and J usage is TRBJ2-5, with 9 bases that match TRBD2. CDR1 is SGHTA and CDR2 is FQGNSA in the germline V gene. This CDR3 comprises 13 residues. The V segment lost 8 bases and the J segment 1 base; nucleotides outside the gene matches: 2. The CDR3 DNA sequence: TGTGCCAGCCAGCGGGGGGCCCAAGAGACCCAGTACTTC. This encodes CASQRGAQETQYF.

The CDR3 bases are TGCGCCAGCAGCCGTAGCGGGGGGCCAGAAGATACGCAGTATTTT. This codes for CASSRSGGPEDTQYF. The chain uses TRBV5-1 and TRBJ2-3; 10 bases align to TRBD2. CDR3 length: 15 residues. The germline V gene has CDR1 SGHRS and CDR2 YFSETQ. V trimming: 4 bases; J trimming: 5 bases; junction bases outside the gene matches: 7.

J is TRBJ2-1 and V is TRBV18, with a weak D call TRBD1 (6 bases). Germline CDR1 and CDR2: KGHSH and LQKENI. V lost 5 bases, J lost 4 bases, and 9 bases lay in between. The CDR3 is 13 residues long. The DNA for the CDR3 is TGTGCCAGCTCATTAGACAGGTACAATGAGCAGTTCTTC. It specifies CASSLDRYNEQFF.

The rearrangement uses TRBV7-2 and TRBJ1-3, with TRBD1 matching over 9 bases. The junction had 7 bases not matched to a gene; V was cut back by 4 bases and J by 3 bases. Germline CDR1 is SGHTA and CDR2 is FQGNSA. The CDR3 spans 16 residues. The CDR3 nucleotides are TGTGCCAGCAGCTCCCTACAGGGGGCGGTTGGAAACACCATATATTTT. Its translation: CASSSLQGAVGNTIYF.

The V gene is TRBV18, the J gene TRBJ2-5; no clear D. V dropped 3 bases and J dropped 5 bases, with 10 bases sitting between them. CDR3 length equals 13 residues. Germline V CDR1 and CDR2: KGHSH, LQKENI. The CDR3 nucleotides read TGTGCCAGCTCACCTATCCTCTCGGAGACCCAGTACTTC. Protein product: CASSPILSETQYF.

The CDR3 protein is CASSGQNYEQYF. The DNA for the CDR3 is TGTGCCAGCAGTGGACAGAACTACGAGCAGTACTTC. The chain combines TRBV6-2 or TRBV6-3 with TRBJ2-7; a possible D gene is TRBD1 (6 bases). The CDR3 is made up of 12 amino acids. CDR1 MNHEY and CDR2 SVGEGT come from the germline V gene. Trimming removed 5 bases at V and 3 bases at J, with 8 bases between.

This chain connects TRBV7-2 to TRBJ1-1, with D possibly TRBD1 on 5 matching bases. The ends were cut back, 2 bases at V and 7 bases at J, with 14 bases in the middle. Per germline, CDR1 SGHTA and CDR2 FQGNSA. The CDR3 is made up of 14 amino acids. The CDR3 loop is CASSLNGAPGEAFF. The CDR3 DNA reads TGTGCCAGCAGCTTAAACGGGGCACCCGGTGAAGCTTTCTTT.

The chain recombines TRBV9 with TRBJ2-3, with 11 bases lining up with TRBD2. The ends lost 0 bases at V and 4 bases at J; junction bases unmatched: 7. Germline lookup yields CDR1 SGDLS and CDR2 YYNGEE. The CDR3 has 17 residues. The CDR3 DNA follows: TGTGCCAGCAGCGTAGTAGGTAGCGGGGGGGGCCCAGATACGCAGTATTTT. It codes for CASSVVGSGGGPDTQYF.

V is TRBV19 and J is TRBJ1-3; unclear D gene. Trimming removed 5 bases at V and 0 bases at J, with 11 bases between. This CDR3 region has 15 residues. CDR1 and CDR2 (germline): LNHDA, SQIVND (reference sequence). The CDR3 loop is CASSGDRYSGNTIYF. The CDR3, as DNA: TGTGCCAGTAGTGGTGACCGGTACTCTGGAAACACCATATATTTT. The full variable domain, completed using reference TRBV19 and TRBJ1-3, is DGGITQSPKYLFRKEGQNVTLSCEQNLNHDAMYWYRQDPGQGLRLIYYSQIVNDFQKGDIAEGYSVSREKKESFPLTVTSAQKNPTAFYLCASSGDRYSGNTIYFGEGSWLTVV.

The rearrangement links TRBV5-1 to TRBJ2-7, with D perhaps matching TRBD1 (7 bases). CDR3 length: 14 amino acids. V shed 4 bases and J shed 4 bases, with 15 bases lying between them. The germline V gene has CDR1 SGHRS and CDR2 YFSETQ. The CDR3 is CASSIRQGGYEQYF. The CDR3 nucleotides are TGCGCCAGCAGCATAAGACAGGGAGGTTACGAGCAGTACTTC.

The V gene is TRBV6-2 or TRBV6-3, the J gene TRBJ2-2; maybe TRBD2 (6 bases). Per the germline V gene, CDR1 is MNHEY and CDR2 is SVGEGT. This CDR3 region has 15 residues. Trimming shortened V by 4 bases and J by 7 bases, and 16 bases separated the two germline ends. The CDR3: CASSLPGLQRGELFF. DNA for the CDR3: TGTGCCAGCAGTTTGCCGGGACTTCAACGCGGGGAGCTGTTTTTT.

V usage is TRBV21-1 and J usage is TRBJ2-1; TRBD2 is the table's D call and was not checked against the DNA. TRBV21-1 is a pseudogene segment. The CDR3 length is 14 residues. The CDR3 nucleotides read TGTGCCAGCAGCACCGCGGTGGGAGGCAATGAGCAGTTCTTC. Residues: CASSTAVGGNEQFF.